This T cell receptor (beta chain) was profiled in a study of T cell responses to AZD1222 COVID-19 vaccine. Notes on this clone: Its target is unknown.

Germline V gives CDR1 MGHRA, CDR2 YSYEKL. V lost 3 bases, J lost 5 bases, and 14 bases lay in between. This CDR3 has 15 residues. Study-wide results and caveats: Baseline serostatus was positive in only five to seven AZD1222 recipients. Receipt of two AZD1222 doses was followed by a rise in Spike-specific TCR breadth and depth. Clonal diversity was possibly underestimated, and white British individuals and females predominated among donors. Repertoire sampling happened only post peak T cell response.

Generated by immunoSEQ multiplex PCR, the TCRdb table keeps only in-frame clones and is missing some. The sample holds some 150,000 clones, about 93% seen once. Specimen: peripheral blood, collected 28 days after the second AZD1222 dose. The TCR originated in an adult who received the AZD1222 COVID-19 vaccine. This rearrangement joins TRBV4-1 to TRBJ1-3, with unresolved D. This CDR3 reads CASSHPRGSRNTIYF. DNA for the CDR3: TGCGCCAGCAGCCATCCCCGGGGTAGTCGAAACACCATATATTTT.